These T cell receptor beta chains were read from a single sample in a study of cytomegalovirus exposure and HLA in healthy donors. Data came from immunoSEQ multiplex PCR; TCRdb stores just in-frame clones and leaves some out. The sample has about 71,000 clones, roughly 67% seen once. Sequenced material: PBMCs. These receptors came from a man between 35 and 55 years old in good health and CMV-seropositive. CDR3s include the opening cysteine and the closing phenylalanine or tryptophan. The D gene is left open where the match is weak. Not every row has a clone size; where given, it reads once, few, many or a size class.

>-|-|TRBV5-6|TRBJ2-1
TGTGCCAGCAGCTTAAGAAGGAGGCACTCCGACAATGAGCAGTTCTTC
CASSLRRRHSDNEQFF
>-|-|TRBV4-2|TRBJ1-2
TGTGCCAGCAGCCAAGATCTGGGCAGGGGCTACACCTTC
CASSQDLGRGYTF
>-|-|TRBV6-1|TRBJ1-5
TGTGCCAGCACCTCCGGCAGGGATAGCAATCAGCCCCAGCATTTT
CASTSGRDSNQPQHF
>-|-|TRBV5-1|TRBJ1-1
TGCGCCAGCAGCTTGGCCGGGGCGACGGGGGGATTAAACACTGAAGCTTTCTTT
CASSLAGATGGLNTEAFF
>-|-|TRBV5-1|TRBJ2-1
TGCGCCAGCAGCCGCGGGACGGTCTACAATGAGCAGTTCTTC
CASSRGTVYNEQFF
>-|-|TRBV5-4|TRBJ2-1
TGTGCCAGCAGCCGGGGTAGCGGTTTTTCCTACAATGAGCAGTTCTTC
CASSRGSGFSYNEQFF
>TRBD2|-|TRBV5-1|TRBJ2-5
TGCGCCAGCAGCGTCGGGACTAGCGGGGTAGAAGAGACCCAGTACTTC
CASSVGTSGVEETQYF
>-|few|TRBV7-3|TRBJ2-7
TGTGCCAGCAGCTTAGGGCAGGGCCACGAGCAGTACTTC
CASSLGQGHEQYF
>TRBD1|-|TRBV30|TRBJ1-1
TGTGCCTGGCAGGGGGCCGGGGACACTGAAGCTTTCTTT
CAWQGAGDTEAFF
>-|-|TRBV2|TRBJ2-7
TGTGCCAGCAAGGAGACAGAACTATCCTACGAGCAGTACTTC
CASKETELSYEQYF
>-|-|TRBV11-2|TRBJ2-2
TGTGCCAGCAGTCCGGGACACACGAACACCGGGGAGCTGTTTTTT
CASSPGHTNTGELFF
>-|-|TRBV10-3|TRBJ1-1
TGTGCCATCAGTCGACAGGAATCGAACACTGAAGCTTTCTTT
CAISRQESNTEAFF
>-|-|TRBV6-5|TRBJ1-2
TGTGCCAGCCACCCAGGCCTTAGTTCCTATGGCTACACCTTC
CASHPGLSSYGYTF
>-|-|TRBV7-8|TRBJ2-6
TGTGCCAGCAGCTTCGAGGGAGGCTCTGGGGCCAACGTCCTGACTTTC
CASSFEGGSGANVLTF
>-|-|TRBV5-6|TRBJ1-5
TGTGCCAGCAGCTTGCCGGATCAGCCCCAGCATTTT
CASSLPDQPQHF
>TRBD1|-|TRBV6-5|TRBJ1-4
TGTGCCAGTGGGATAAGAACAGGGGGTATGGAAAAACTGTTTTTT
CASGIRTGGMEKLFF
>TRBD1|-|TRBV27|TRBJ2-1
TGTGCCAGCAGTCCTAACCTTAACAGGGGGAATGAGCAGTTCTTC
CASSPNLNRGNEQFF
>-|-|TRBV4-1|TRBJ2-7
TGCGCCAGCAGCACCCGAAGCCAGGATTTCGTGGGCGAGCAGTACTTC
CASSTRSQDFVGEQYF
>-|-|TRBV9|TRBJ1-4
TGTGCCAGCAACGGAGCCGGGACAACTAGTGAAAAACTGTTTTTT
CASNGAGTTSEKLFF
>-|-|TRBV6-1|TRBJ1-2
TGTGCCAGCAGTGACCCTACAGGGTTCTATGGCTACACCTTC
CASSDPTGFYGYTF
>-|-|TRBV7-2|TRBJ1-5
TGTGCCAGCAGCTTATTGAGGGGGAATAGCAATCAGCCCCAGCATTTT
CASSLLRGNSNQPQHF
>-|-|TRBV4-2|TRBJ1-5
TGTGCCAGCAGCCAAGACCACAGGGCTAATCAGCCCCAGCATTTT
CASSQDHRANQPQHF
>-|once|TRBV9|TRBJ2-2
TGTGCCAGCAGCGTAGGGCAGGCTACGAACACCGGGGAGCTGTTTTTT
CASSVGQATNTGELFF
>TRBD2|few|TRBV4-1|TRBJ2-5
TGCGCCAGCAGCCAAGACCTAGCGGGGCTGGGGACCCAGTACTTC
CASSQDLAGLGTQYF
>-|many|TRBV5-4|TRBJ1-3
TGTGCCAGCAGCGGAACCCAGGGTCCGGGAAACACCATATATTTT
CASSGTQGPGNTIYF
>-|-|TRBV2|TRBJ1-5
TGTGCCAGCAGTGTTGAATCGGGGGAAGGCAATCAGCCCCAGCATTTT
CASSVESGEGNQPQHF
>TRBD1|-|TRBV5-4|TRBJ1-1
TGTGCCAGCACCTCGGGCCTGACCGGGACAGATCAAGCTTTCTTT
CASTSGLTGTDQAFF
>-|once|TRBV12-5|TRBJ1-4
TGTGCTAGTGGTTATCCTAAACGGGGGGGAGCAACTAATGAAAAACTGTTTTTT
CASGYPKRGGATNEKLFF
>-|-|TRBV25-1|TRBJ2-1
TGTGCCAGCGCCGATGGGACACAGGAGCAGTTCTTC
CASADGTQEQFF
>-|-|TRBV5-4|TRBJ1-2
TGTGCCAGCAGCCACCCCACAGGGAGTTCTGGGTATGGCTACACCTTC
CASSHPTGSSGYGYTF
>-|-|TRBV5-1|TRBJ2-5
TGCGCCAGCAGCTTAGGGGGACGGACCACCAGAGAGACCCAGTACTTC
CASSLGGRTTRETQYF
>TRBD1|-|TRBV4-1|TRBJ1-4
TGCGCCAGCAGCCAAGATTCTCCGGGACAGACAACTAATGAAAAACTGTTTTTT
CASSQDSPGQTTNEKLFF
>-|few|TRBV16|TRBJ1-6
TGTGCCAGCAGCCAATCCGACAGGAGCCCTAATTCACCCCTCCACTTT
CASSQSDRSPNSPLHF
>TRBD1|few|TRBV6-1|TRBJ1-1
TGTGCCAGCACCCCGGACAGGGCGTACACTGAAGCTTTCTTT
CASTPDRAYTEAFF
>TRBD2|-|TRBV10-3|TRBJ2-1
TGTGCCATCAGCGGGAGGGCCATATCAAAAAATGAGCAGTTCTTC
CAISGRAISKNEQFF